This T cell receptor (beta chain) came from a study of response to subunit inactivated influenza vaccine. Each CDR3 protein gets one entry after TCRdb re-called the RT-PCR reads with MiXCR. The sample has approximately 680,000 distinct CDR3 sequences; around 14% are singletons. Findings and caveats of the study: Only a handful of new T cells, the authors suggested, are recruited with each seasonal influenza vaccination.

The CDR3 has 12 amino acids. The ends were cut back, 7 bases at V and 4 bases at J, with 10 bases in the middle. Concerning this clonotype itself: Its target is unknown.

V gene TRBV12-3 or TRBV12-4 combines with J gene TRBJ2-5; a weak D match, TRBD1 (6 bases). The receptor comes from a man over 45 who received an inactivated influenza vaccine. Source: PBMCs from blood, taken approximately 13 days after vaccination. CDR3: CASMLGAETQYF. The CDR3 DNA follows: TGTGCCAGCATGTTGGGGGCAGAGACCCAGTACTTC.